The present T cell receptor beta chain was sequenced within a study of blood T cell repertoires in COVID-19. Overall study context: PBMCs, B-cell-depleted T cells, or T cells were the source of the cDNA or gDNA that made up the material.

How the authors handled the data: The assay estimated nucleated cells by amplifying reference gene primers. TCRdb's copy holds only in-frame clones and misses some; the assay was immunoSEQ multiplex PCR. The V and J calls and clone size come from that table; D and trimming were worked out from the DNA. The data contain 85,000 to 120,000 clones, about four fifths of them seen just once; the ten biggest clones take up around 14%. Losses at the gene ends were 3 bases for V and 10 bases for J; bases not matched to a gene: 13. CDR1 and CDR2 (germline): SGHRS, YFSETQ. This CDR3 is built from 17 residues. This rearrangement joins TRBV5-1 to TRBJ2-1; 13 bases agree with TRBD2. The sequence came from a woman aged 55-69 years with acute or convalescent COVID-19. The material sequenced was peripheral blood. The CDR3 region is CASSSSAGLAGAGEQFF. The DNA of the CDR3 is TGCGCCAGCAGCTCCTCCGCAGGACTAGCGGGAGCGGGCGAGCAGTTCTTC.